The sequence of this T cell receptor beta chain was determined in a study of neurological immune-mediated disorders. Study-level information: Of the 34 patients with multiple sclerosis, some 31 had relapsing-remitting MS, whereas the remaining 3 had secondary progressive MS.

The cDNA was synthesized by 5'RACE incorporating 10-nucleotide random UMIs. TCRdb reanalysed the 5' RACE reads using MiXCR and keeps one entry per CDR3 protein. The sample has some 65,000 distinct CDR3 sequences; around 5.5% are singletons. This clonotype appeared a few times. What it binds is unknown. Whole-study results and caveats: The repertoires of 18 of 34 multiple sclerosis patients were placed by phylogenetic grouping in a single related-CDR3 cluster, which may be a signature.

Germline V CDR1 and CDR2: SNHLY, FYNNEI. With 6 bases removed from V and 2 bases from J, the gap between germline ends came to 12 bases. The CDR3 has 14 amino acids. The gene calls are TRBV2 and TRBJ2-3; D uncertain. This clonotype originated in a woman aged 25 to 45 with multiple sclerosis. The sequencing sample was made of PBMCs. The CDR3, as DNA: TGTGCCAGCAGCACCGGGCCCGACACAGATACGCAGTATTTT. As protein: CASSTGPDTDTQYF.